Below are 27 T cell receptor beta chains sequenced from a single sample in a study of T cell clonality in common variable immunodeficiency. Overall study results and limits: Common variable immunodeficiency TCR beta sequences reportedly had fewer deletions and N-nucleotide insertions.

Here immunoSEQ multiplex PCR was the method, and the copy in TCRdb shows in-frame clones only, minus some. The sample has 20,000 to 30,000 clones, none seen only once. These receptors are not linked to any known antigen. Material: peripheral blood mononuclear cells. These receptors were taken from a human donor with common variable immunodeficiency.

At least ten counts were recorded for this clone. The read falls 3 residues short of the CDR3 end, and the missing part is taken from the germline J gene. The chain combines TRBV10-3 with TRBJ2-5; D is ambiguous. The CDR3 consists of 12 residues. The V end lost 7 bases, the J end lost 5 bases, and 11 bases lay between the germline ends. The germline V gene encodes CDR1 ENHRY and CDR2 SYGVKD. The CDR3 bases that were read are TGTGCCATCAAGGAAGCGTCGGAGACC. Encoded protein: CAIKEASET. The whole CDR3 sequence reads CAIKEASETQYF.

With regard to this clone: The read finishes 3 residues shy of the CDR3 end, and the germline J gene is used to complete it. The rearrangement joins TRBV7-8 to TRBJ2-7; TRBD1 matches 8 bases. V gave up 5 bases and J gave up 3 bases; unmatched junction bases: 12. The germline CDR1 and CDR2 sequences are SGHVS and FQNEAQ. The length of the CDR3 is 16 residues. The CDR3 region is CASSLSSGTGGYEQYF. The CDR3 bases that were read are TGTGCCAGCAGCCTTAGCTCCGGGACAGGAGGCTACGAG.

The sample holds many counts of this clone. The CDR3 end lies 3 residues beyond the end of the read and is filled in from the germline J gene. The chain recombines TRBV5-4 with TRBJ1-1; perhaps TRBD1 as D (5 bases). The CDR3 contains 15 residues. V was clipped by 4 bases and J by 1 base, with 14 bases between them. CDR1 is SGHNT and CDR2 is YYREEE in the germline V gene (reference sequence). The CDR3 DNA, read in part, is TGTGCCAGCAGCCTCGGACCGACAGCGAACACTGAA. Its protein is CASSLGPTANTE. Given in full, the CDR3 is CASSLGPTANTEAFF.

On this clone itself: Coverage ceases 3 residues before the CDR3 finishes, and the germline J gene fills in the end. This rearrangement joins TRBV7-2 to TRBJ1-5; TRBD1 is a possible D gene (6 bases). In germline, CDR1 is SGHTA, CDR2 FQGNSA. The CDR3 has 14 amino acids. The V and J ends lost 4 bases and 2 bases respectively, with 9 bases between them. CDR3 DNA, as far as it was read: TGTGCCAGCAGCTCACAGGGAGGCAATCAGCCC. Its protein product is CASSSQGGNQP. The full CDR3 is CASSSQGGNQPQHF.

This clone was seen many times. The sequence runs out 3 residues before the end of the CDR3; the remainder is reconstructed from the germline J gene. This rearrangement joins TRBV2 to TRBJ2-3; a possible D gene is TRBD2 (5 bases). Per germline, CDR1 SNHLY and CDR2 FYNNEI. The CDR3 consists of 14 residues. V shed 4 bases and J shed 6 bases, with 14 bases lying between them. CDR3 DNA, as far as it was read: TGTGCCAGCAGTGTTACGGGGAAGAGGGATACG. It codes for CASSVTGKRDT. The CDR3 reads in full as CASSVTGKRDTQYF.

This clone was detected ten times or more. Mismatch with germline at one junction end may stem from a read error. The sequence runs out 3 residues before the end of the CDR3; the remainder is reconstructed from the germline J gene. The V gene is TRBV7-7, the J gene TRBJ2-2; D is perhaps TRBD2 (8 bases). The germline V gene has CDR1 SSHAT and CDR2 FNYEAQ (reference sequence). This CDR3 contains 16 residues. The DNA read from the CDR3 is TGTGCTAGCAGCACAGGGGCGGGAGGCGTCACCGGGGAG. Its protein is CASSTGAGGVTGE. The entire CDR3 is CASSTGAGGVTGELFF.

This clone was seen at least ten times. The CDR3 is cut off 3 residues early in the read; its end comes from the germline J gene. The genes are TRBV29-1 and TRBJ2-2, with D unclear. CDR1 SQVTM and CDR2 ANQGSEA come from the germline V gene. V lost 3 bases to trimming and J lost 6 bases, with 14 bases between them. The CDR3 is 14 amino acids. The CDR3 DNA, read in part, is TGCAGCGTTGAGAACAGAAGGGCCCCCGGGGAG. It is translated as CSVENRRAPGE. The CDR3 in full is CSVENRRAPGELFF.

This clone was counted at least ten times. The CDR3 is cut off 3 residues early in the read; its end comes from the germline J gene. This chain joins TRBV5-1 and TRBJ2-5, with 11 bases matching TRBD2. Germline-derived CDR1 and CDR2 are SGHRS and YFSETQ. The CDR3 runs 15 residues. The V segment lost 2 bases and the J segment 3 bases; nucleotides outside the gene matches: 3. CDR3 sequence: CASSFGTSGEETQYF. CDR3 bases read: TGCGCCAGCAGCTTCGGGACTAGCGGTGAAGAGACC.

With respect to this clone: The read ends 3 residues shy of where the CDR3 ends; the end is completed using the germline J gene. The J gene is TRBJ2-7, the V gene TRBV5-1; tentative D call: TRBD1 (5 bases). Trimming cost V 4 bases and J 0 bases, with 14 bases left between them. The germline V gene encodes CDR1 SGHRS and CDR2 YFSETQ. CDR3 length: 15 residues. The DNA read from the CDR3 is TGCGCCAGCAGCCCTAGGGGTATTAGCTCCTACGAG. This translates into CASSPRGISSYE. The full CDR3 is CASSPRGISSYEQYF. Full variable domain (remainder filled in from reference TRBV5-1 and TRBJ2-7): KAGVTQTPRYLIKTRGQQVTLSCSPISGHRSVSWYQQTPGQGLQFLFEYFSETQRNKGNFPGRFSGRQFSNSRSEMNVSTLELGDSALYLCASSPRGISSYEQYFGPGTRLTVT.

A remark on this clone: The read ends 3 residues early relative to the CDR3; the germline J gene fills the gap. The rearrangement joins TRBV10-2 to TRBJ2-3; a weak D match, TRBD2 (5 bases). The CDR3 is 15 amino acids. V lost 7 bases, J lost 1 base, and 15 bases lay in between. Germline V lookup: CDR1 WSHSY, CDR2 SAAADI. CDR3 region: CASKTSAGRTDTQYF. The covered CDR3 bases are TGCGCCAGCAAAACTTCGGCGGGCCGCACAGATACG.

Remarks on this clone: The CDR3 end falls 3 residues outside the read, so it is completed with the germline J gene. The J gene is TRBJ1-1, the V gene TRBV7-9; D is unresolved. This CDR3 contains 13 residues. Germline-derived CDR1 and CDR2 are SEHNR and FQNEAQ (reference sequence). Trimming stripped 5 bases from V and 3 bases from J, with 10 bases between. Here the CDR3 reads CASSPGGYTEAFF. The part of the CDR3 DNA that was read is TGTGCCAGCAGCCCCGGCGGATACACTGAA.

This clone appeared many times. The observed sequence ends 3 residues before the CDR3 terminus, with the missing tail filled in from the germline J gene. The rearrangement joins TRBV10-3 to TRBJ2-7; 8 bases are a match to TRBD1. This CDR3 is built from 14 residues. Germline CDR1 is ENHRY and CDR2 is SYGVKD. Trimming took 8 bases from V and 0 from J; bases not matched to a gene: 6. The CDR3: CAIADRASSYEQYF. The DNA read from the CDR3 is TGTGCCATCGCGGACAGGGCAAGCTCCTACGAG.

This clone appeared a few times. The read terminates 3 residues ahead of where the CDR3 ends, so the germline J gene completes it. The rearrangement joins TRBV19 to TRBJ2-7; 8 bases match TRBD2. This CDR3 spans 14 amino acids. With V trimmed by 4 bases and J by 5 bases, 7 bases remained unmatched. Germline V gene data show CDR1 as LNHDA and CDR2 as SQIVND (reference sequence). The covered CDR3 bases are TGTGCCAGTAGTACTCAGACTAGCGTCAACGAG. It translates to CASSTQTSVNE. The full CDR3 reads CASSTQTSVNEQYF.

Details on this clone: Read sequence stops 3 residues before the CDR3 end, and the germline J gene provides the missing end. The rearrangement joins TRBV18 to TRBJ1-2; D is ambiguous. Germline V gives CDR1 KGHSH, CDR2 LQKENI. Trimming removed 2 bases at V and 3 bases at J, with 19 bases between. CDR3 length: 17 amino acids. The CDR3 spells CASSPKAVLLLDYGYTF. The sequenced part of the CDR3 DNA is TGTGCCAGCTCACCAAAGGCAGTTCTCCTCTTGGACTATGGC.

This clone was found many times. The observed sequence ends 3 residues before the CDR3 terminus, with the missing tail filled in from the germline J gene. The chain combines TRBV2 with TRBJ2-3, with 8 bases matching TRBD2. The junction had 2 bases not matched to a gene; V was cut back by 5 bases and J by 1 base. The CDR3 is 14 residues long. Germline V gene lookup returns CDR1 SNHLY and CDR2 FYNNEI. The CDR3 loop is CASSRAGGTDTQYF. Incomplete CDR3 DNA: TGTGCCAGCAGTCGAGCGGGGGGCACAGATACG.

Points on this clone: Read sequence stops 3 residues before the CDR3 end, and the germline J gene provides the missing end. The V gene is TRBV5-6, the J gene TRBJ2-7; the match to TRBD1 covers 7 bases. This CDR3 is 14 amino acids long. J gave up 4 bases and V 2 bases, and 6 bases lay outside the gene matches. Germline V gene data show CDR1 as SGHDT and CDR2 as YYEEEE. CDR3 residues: CASSFTQGIYEQYF. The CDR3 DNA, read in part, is TGTGCCAGCAGCTTCACACAGGGGATATACGAG.

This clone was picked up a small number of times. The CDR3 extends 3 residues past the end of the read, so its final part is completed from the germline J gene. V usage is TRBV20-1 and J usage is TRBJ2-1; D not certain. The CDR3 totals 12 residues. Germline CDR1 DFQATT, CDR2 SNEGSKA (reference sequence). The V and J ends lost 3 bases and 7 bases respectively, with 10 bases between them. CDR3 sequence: CSASPQFNEQFF. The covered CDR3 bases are TGCAGTGCTAGCCCTCAGTTTAATGAG.

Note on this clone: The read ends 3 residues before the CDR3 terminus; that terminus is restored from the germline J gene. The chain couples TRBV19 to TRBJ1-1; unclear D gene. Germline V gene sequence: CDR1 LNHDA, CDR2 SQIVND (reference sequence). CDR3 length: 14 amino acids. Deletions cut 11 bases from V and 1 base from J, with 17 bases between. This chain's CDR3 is CASTPGRRNTEAFF. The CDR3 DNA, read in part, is TGTGCCTCAACCCCAGGCCGTCGGAACACTGAA.

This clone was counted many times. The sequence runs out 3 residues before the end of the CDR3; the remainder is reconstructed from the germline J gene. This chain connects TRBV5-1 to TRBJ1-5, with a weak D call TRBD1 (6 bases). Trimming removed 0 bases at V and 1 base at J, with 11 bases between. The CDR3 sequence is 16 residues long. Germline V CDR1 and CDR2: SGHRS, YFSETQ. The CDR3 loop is CASSLVGGDSNQPQHF. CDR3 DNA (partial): TGCGCCAGCAGCTTGGTAGGGGGGGACAGCAATCAGCCC. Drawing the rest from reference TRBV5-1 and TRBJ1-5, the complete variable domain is KAGVTQTPRYLIKTRGQQVTLSCSPISGHRSVSWYQQTPGQGLQFLFEYFSETQRNKGNFPGRFSGRQFSNSRSEMNVSTLELGDSALYLCASSLVGGDSNQPQHFGDGTRLSIL.

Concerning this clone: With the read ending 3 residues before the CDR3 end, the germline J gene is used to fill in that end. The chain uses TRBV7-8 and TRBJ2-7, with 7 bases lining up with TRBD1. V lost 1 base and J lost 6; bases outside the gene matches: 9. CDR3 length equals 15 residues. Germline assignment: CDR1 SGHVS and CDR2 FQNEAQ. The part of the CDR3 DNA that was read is TGTGCCAGCAGCTTAGTTTCGACAGGGAGAGGCGAG. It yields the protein CASSLVSTGRGE. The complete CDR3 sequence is CASSLVSTGRGEQYF.

The CDR3 loop reads CASSETGREQYF. The sequenced CDR3 bases are TGTGCCAGCAGTGAGACAGGGCGCGAG. The chain couples TRBV2 to TRBJ2-7, with 7 bases that match TRBD1. The read ends 3 residues shy of where the CDR3 ends; the end is completed using the germline J gene. CDR3 length: 12 residues. V gave up 3 bases and J gave up 6 bases; unmatched junction bases: 2. Germline CDR1 reads SNHLY; CDR2 reads FYNNEI.

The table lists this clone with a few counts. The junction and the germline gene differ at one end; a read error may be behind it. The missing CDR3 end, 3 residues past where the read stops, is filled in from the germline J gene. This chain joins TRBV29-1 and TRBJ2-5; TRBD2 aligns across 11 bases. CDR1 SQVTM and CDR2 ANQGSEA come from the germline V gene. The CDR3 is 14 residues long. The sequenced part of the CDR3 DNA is TGCAGCGTCGAAGCGGGACTAGCGGCCGAGACC. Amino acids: CSVEAGLAAET. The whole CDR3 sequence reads CSVEAGLAAETQYF.

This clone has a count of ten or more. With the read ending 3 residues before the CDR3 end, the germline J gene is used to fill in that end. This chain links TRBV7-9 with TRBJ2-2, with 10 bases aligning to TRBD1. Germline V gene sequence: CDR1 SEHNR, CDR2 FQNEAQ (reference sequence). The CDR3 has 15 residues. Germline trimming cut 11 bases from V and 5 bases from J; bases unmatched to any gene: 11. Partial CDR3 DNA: TGTGCCGGTCAAAAGGGACAGGGGAGGACCGGGGAG. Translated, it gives CAGQKGQGRTGE. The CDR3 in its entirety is CAGQKGQGRTGELFF. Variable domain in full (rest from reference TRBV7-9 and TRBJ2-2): DTGVSQNPRHKITKRGQNVTFRCDPISEHNRLYWYRQTLGQGPEFLTYFQNEAQLEKSRLLSDRFSAERPKGSFSTLEIQRTEQGDSAMYLCAGQKGQGRTGELFFGEGSRLTVL.

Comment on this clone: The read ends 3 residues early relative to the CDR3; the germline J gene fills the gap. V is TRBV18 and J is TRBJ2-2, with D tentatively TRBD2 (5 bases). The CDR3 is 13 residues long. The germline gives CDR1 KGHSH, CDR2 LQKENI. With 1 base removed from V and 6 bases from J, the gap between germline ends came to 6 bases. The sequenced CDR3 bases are TGTGCCAGCTCACCACGAGGGCCCGGGGAG. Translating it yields CASSPRGPGE. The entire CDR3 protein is CASSPRGPGELFF.

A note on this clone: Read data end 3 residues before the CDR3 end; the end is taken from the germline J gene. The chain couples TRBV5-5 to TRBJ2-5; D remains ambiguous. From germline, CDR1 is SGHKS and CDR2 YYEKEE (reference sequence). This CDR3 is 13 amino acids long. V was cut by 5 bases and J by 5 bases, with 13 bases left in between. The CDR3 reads CASRQAMTETQYF. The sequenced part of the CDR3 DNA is TGTGCCAGCAGGCAGGCGATGACCGAGACC.

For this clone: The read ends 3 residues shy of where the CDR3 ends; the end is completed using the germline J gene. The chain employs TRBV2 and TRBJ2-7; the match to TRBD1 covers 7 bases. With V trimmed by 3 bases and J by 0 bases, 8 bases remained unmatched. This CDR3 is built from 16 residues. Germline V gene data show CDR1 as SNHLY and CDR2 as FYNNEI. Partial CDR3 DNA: TGTGCCAGCAGTGACCCAATCCAGGGGGACTCCTACGAG. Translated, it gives CASSDPIQGDSYE. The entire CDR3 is CASSDPIQGDSYEQYF.

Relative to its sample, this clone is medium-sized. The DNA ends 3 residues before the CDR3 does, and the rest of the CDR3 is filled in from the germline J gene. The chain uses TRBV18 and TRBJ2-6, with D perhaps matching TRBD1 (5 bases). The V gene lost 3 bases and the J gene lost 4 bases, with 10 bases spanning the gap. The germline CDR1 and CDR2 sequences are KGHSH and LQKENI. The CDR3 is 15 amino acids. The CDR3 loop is CASSPIGVGANVLTF. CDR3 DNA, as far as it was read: TGTGCCAGCTCACCGATAGGGGTGGGGGCCAACGTC. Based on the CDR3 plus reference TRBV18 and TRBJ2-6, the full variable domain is NAGVMQNPRHLVRRRGQEARLRCSPMKGHSHVYWYRQLPEEGLKFMVYLQKENIIDESGMPKERFSAEFPKEGPSILRIQQVVRGDSAAYFCASSPIGVGANVLTFGAGSRLTVL.